These 5 T cell receptor beta chains were all obtained from the same sample, sequenced in a study of beta chain features in type 1 diabetes. Study-wide points: In every one of the four CD4+ subsets, TCRB CDR3s were moderately but significantly shorter in Type 1 diabetes patients.

Of the isolated RNA, all was reverse transcribed, and so the sequenced material was expressed TCRB transcripts. Clones were read by immunoSEQ multiplex PCR, and TCRdb kept only the in-frame ones, dropping some. This table has 120,000 to 150,000 clones, about 13% appearing once. These TCRs are of unknown antigen specificity. The source material was central memory CD4+ T cells from blood. These receptors were taken from a man younger than 35 with type 1 diabetes.

There are a few counts of this clone. Other DNA sequences in this specimen translate into the identical CDR3. Here the CDR3 reads CASSAGLTGELFF. CDR3 DNA sequence: TGTGCCAGCAGTGCGGGTCTGACCGGGGAGCTGTTTTTT. The chain couples TRBV2 to TRBJ2-2; D not resolved. The V end lost 4 bases, the J end lost 5 bases, and 8 bases lay between the germline ends. This CDR3 spans 13 amino acids. CDR1 SNHLY and CDR2 FYNNEI come from the germline V gene.

The chain has TRBV5-6 and TRBJ2-3; 11 positions match TRBD2. V shed 6 bases and J 3 bases; nucleotides not matched to a gene: 6. The CDR3 is 15 amino acids. The V gene's germline CDR1 is SGHDT and CDR2 YYEEEE. The CDR3, as DNA: TGTGCCAGCATCGAACTAGCGGGGGATACAGATACGCAGTATTTT. Protein product: CASIELAGDTDTQYF.

This clone has more than one count but fewer than ten. The gene calls are TRBV15 and TRBJ1-6; D gene uncertain. The germline V gene has CDR1 LNHNV and CDR2 YYDKDF (reference sequence). The length of the CDR3 is 13 residues. V was trimmed by 4 bases and J by 16 bases, leaving 17 bases between them. CDR3 residues: CATSTPGGPSLHF. CDR3 DNA sequence: TGTGCCACCAGCACCCCGGGTGGGCCCTCTCTCCACTTT.

This clone was observed a few times. The J gene is TRBJ1-1, the V gene TRBV5-4, with D possibly matching TRBD1 (5 bases). Trimming shortened V by 3 bases and J by 0 bases, and 12 bases separated the two germline ends. CDR3 length equals 15 residues. Germline CDR1 and CDR2: SGHNT and YYREEE (reference sequence). CDR3 sequence (DNA): TGTGCCAGCAGCTCGATCAGGGATCTGAACACTGAAGCTTTCTTT. Translation: CASSSIRDLNTEAFF.

The chain employs TRBV7-6 and TRBJ2-1, with 10 bases fitting TRBD1. This CDR3 comprises 18 residues. The junction had 16 bases not matched to a gene; V was cut back by 4 bases and J by 7 bases. Germline CDR1 reads SGHVS; CDR2 reads FNYEAQ. The CDR3 nucleotides read TGTGCCAGCAGCTCACTAGGTTGGGGGACAGGGGACCGTAATGAGCAGTTCTTC. This encodes CASSSLGWGTGDRNEQFF.